One T cell receptor beta chain is described in this entry. Its antigen has not been determined. Within one base of it there is no much larger clone, and no base qualities were kept. Collaborating institutions collected whole blood in K2EDTA tubes following their own protocols. For TCRbeta analysis, collaborators shipped samples as frozen whole blood, isolated PBMCs, or DNA extracted from either of those sample types. This record comes from a study of blood T cell repertoires in COVID-19 (TCRdb year 2020). Background for the entire study: The collaborator samples originated in the United States, Italy and Spain and spanned the acute and convalescent phases of COVID-19. The prospective study material was composed of cDNA or gDNA derived from T cells, B-cell-depleted T cells, or PBMCs. The dataset comprised deeply sampled blood TCRbeta repertoires from subjects exposed to, actively infected with, or recovered from COVID-19. The repertoires were released in a freely available public database meant as a resource for research on the immune response to SARS-CoV-2. The samples were drawn from two sources: the first 160 participants of the ongoing ImmuneRACE study, and over 1,000 subjects contributed by 6 global collaborators. A de-identified subject ID, COVID-19 status, age in years and sex were almost always included in the sample metadata. Where available, HLA class I and class II types were taken from metadata supplied by the sample provider and were not determined by assay-based typing. Overall results and qualifications from the work: How much clinical and demographic metadata was included differed by source and by participant, and the metadata was provided uncurated.

TCRbeta CDR3 regions were amplified from genomic DNA by means of the immunoSEQ Assay, a bias-controlled multiplex PCR. On the authors' methods: The number of nucleated cells in each sample was estimated by amplification of reference gene primers within the assay. To quantify the absolute abundance of each unique TCRbeta CDR3 rearrangement, sequence reads were collapsed and filtered. Productive Simpson clonality was computed per sample as the square root of Simpson's diversity index over productive rearrangements. TCRdb took over this immuneACCESS table, retaining in-frame rearrangements with V and J assigned. Such tables are incomplete; in checked studies, under half of the missing clones stem from an unresolved V gene, and the remainder is unexplained. From that table come the V and J calls and clone size; the DNA was used to work out D and trimming. Present in this sample are 9,500 to 15,000 clones, roughly 80% of which were seen just once. The ten most abundant clones make up approximately 3.8% of the sample.

V loses 1 base, J loses 3 bases, and the germline ends lie 18 bases apart. From cysteine to phenylalanine, the CDR3 is 17 amino acids long. The entry retains the CDR3 DNA only, 51 bases that are in frame from base 1. According to the germline V gene, CDR1 reads MDHEN and CDR2 reads SYDVKM. The sequence is built from TRBV28 and TRBJ1-2; the D region possibly corresponds to TRBD1 (5 bases align). The origin of this receptor is a woman aged 55-69 years with acute or convalescent COVID-19. The source material was peripheral blood. The CDR3 reads as follows: CASSLLRGLGRDYGYTF. Here is the DNA: TGTGCCAGCAGTTTATTAAGGGGTTTAGGACGGGACTATGGCTACACCTTC.